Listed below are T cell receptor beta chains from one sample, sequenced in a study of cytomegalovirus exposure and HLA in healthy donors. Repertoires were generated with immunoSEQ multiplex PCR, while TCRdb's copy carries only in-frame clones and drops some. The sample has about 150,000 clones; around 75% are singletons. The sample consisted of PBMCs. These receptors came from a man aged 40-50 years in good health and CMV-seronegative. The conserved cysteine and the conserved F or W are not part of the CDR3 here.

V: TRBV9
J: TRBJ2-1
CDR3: ASSVTSSYNEQF

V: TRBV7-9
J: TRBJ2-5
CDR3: ASSLGNLEAQY

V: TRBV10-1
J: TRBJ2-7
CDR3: ASSEINSPYEQY

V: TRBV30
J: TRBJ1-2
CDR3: AWNVGSIYGYT

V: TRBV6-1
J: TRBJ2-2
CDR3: ASSDQGFNTGELF

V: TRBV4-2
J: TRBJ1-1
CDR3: ASSLGQGGTEAF

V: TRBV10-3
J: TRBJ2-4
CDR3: AISSPRDRGYIQY

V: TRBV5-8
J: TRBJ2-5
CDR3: ASSPRLAGGSKTQY

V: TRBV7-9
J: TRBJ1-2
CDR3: ASRDSLDYGYT

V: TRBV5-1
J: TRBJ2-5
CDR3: ASSLAGGGPETQY

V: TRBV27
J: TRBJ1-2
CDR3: ASSPIGYHGYT

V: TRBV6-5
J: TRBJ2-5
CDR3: ASRPAGGETQY

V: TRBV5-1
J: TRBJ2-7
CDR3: ASSLDPAGDLEQY

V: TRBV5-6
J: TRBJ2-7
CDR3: ASSFRDLGVRDEQY

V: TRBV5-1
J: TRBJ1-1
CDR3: ASSSTGTKNTEAF

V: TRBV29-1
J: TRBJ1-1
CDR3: SAGTGGNTEAF

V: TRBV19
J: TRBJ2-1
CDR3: ASSILAGASEQF

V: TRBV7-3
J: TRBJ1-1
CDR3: ASSLRRNTEAF

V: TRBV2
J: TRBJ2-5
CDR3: ASSVWDIQETQY

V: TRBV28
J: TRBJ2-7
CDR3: ASSLYARSSYEQY

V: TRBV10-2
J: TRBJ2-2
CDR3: ASRPLAGDTGELF

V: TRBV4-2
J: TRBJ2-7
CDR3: ASSQTRYEQY

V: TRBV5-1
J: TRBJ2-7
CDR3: ASSLIAGGLGEQY